Listed here are 4 T cell receptor beta chains from one sample, sequenced in a study of neurological immune-mediated disorders. The time point was: longitudinal time-point 3. TCRdb re-analysed the 5' RACE reads in MiXCR, keeping a single row per CDR3 protein. The sample lists fewer than 85,000 distinct CDR3 sequences; 4.3% were seen once. The sequenced sample was PBMCs. Every receptor here comes from a woman aged 55-70 years with multiple sclerosis.

This clonotype was detected ten times or more. V and J are TRBV4-1 and TRBJ1-2, with 7 bases aligning to TRBD1. V lost 1 base and J lost 4; bases outside the gene matches: 6. The germline V gene has CDR1 MGHRA and CDR2 YSYEKL. The CDR3 is made up of 15 amino acids. The CDR3 sequence is CASSQAGTVFYGYTF. CDR3 nucleotides: TGCGCCAGCAGCCAAGCCGGGACAGTCTTCTATGGCTACACCTTC.

In its sample, this clonotype was seen many times. The chain employs TRBV7-2 and TRBJ1-4; D ambiguous. V lost 3 bases, J lost 7 bases, and 15 bases lay in between. Germline V gives CDR1 SGHTA, CDR2 FQGNSA. The CDR3 covers 15 residues. The DNA of the CDR3 is TGTGCCAGCAGCTTCGAACAGAAGGCGGGTGAAAAACTGTTTTTT. Its translation is CASSFEQKAGEKLFF.

This clonotype was seen repeatedly, ten times or more. In nucleotides, the CDR3 is TGTGCCAGCACCCTAGTAGGGGCGGTCTATGGCTACACCTTC. Translation: CASTLVGAVYGYTF. The V gene is TRBV9, the J gene TRBJ1-2, with D possibly TRBD1 on 5 matching bases. Trimming pared 6 bases from V and 4 bases from J, leaving 16 bases between. Germline CDR1 SGDLS, CDR2 YYNGEE. The CDR3 is made up of 14 amino acids.

This clonotype was detected ten times or more. This sequence joins TRBV27 and TRBJ1-5; D unclear. The germline V gene encodes CDR1 MNHEY and CDR2 SMNVEV (reference sequence). V lost 5 bases and J 0 bases, leaving 8 bases between the germline ends. The CDR3 contains 14 residues. CDR3 DNA sequence: TGTGCCAGCAGTAGATGGGATAGCAATCAGCCCCAGCATTTT. It is translated as CASSRWDSNQPQHF.